This TCR beta chain was captured by sequencing in a study of cytomegalovirus exposure and HLA in healthy donors. In its sample, this clone was seen a few times. The germline V gene encodes CDR1 LNHDA and CDR2 SQIVND (reference sequence). The J segment lost 1 base and the V segment lost 4 bases, leaving 3 bases of the junction unmatched. The CDR3 sequence is 14 residues long. This PCR relied on a set of 60 Vbeta primers and 13 Jbeta primers. The table came from immunoSEQ multiplex PCR; TCRdb's copy has only in-frame clones and leaves some out. The sample yields 100,000 or so clones, 76% seen once. The sequence came from a woman in her thirties or forties in good health and CMV-seropositive. Sequenced material: PBMCs. The chain carries TRBV19 and TRBJ2-5; 7 bases match TRBD1. In DNA, the CDR3 is TGTGCCAGTAGTAAGGACAGGTCCCAAGAGACCCAGTACTTC. Amino acid sequence: CASSKDRSQETQYF.